The present TCR beta chain was sequenced within a study of tumor-infiltrating lymphocytes in primary liver carcinoma. This clonotype was counted a few times. Germline V gene lookup returns CDR1 DFQATT and CDR2 SNEGSKA (reference sequence). The CDR3 is 13 amino acids. V was pared by 0 bases and J by 1 base, with 6 bases between. Starting material of 500 to 600 ng total RNA yielded TCR beta cDNA via a constant-region primer. It was through three nested multiplex PCR rounds of slightly modified ARM-PCR that TCR beta libraries arose. Researchers ran the first two PCR rounds for roughly 10 cycles each with TRBV1-TRBV30 forward primers and a C-beta reverse primer. TCRdb itself ran the multiplex PCR reads through MiXCR, one entry per CDR3 protein. The sample has roughly 100,000 distinct CDR3 sequences; roughly 80% are singletons. Taking about 17-33 mg of unsorted bulk tissue, the authors co-extracted RNA and DNA.

Sequencing was done on a sample of liver tumor tissue from sampling region 3. Specified subset: tumor region T3, left-lateral pole. The chain links TRBV20-1 to TRBJ2-5, with D unresolved. The receptor's source is a man aged 40-49 years with primary liver carcinoma and hepatitis B virus infection. The CDR3 region has the DNA TGCAGTGCTAGAGAGGTGATCCAAGAGACCCAGTACTTC. This encodes CSAREVIQETQYF.